This is a list of T cell receptor beta chains from one sample in a study of persistence of HIV-infected CD4 T cells. The method was immunoSEQ multiplex PCR; TCRdb's version includes in-frame clones alone and lacks a portion of them. The repertoire has approximately 39,000 clones, approximately 85% of them found once; the top ten carry approximately 1%. Their target antigens are unknown. This sample comprised cultured CD4+ T cells from PBMCs, obtained from a patient who received antiretroviral therapy. These receptor sequences come from an adult with HIV. The donor label of this sample is uncertain. CDR3s include the opening cysteine and the closing phenylalanine or tryptophan. A D gene is named only where the DNA matches it firmly. Only part of the rows carry a size: once, few, many, or a class if the clone is expanded.

d_call | j_call | cdr3_length | v_call | clone_size | cdr3_nt | cdr3_aa
. | TRBJ1-6 | 12 | TRBV25-1 | . | TGTGCCAGCAGTGGACAGTATTCACCCCTCCACTTT | CASSGQYSPLHF
. | TRBJ1-3 | 15 | TRBV5-1 | . | TGCGCCAGCAGCATACAGGGAATGGGTGGAAACACCATATATTTT | CASSIQGMGGNTIYF
. | TRBJ1-1 | 14 | TRBV2 | . | TGTGCCAGCATTACCGCCGTGAGGGTAGCTGAAGCTTTCTTT | CASITAVRVAEAFF
. | TRBJ2-4 | 14 | TRBV27 | . | TGTGCCAGCAGTTCCAGAATAGCCAAAAACATTCAGTACTTC | CASSSRIAKNIQYF
. | TRBJ2-3 | 14 | TRBV4-2 | . | TGTGCCAGCAGCCAAGTAGGCTACACAGATACGCAGTATTTT | CASSQVGYTDTQYF
. | TRBJ1-6 | 15 | TRBV6-5 | . | TGTGCCAGCAGTCGCAATCCAGGAGGGGATTCACCCCTCCACTTT | CASSRNPGGDSPLHF
TRBD1 | TRBJ1-5 | 19 | TRBV10-2 | . | TGCGCCACCAAGCGCCGAGGGGGACAGGGTTATGATAGCAATCAGCCCCAGCATTTT | CATKRRGGQGYDSNQPQHF
. | TRBJ1-2 | 13 | TRBV7-3 | . | TGTGCCAGCAGCTTAACAGTGTACGGTGGCTACACCTTC | CASSLTVYGGYTF
. | TRBJ1-1 | 12 | TRBV13 | . | TGTGCCAGCGGACCGTATAACACTGAAGCTTTCTTT | CASGPYNTEAFF
. | TRBJ1-2 | 13 | TRBV6-5 | . | TGTGCCAGCAGAACAACCGCGAACTATGGCTACACCTTC | CASRTTANYGYTF
. | TRBJ1-4 | 15 | TRBV5-1 | . | TGCGCCAGCAGTCGTGACAGTGCCAAGGGGGAAAAACTGTTTTTT | CASSRDSAKGEKLFF
. | TRBJ2-2 | 15 | TRBV2 | . | TGTGCCAGCAGTACCTCCTCGGGACGCACCGGGGAGCTGTTTTTT | CASSTSSGRTGELFF
TRBD2 | TRBJ2-3 | 15 | TRBV2 | once | TGTGCCAGCAGTGTAGGACTAGCGGAGGCAGATACGCAGTATTTT | CASSVGLAEADTQYF
. | TRBJ1-5 | 14 | TRBV6-6 | . | TGTGCCAGCAGTTACCCCCAAGCCAATCAGCCCCAGCATTTT | CASSYPQANQPQHF
. | TRBJ2-7 | 13 | TRBV5-6 | . | TGTGCCAGCAGCGGGGGAGGGGGCCTCGAGCAGTACTTC | CASSGGGGLEQYF
. | TRBJ1-3 | 13 | TRBV3-1/TRBV3-2 | . | TGTGCCAGCAGTCCTTACAGGGGAAACACCATATATTTT | CASSPYRGNTIYF
TRBD1 | TRBJ2-1 | 17 | TRBV28 | . | TGTGCCAACGCACGCCGCCGCGGACAGGGGGCGGACAATGAGCAGTTCTTC | CANARRRGQGADNEQFF
. | TRBJ2-3 | 15 | TRBV6-4 | . | TGTGCCAGCAGTAGGTCGCAGGGGATGACAGATACGCAGTATTTT | CASSRSQGMTDTQYF
TRBD1 | TRBJ1-1 | 13 | TRBV6-5 | . | TGTGCCAGCAGCCCAGGGGGCCACACTGAAGCTTTCTTT | CASSPGGHTEAFF
TRBD1 | TRBJ2-2 | 15 | TRBV2 | once | TGTGCCAGCAGTGGATACAGGGGAAGGGCCGGGGAGCTGTTTTTT | CASSGYRGRAGELFF
. | TRBJ2-1 | 12 | TRBV14 | . | TGTGCCAGCAGCTCCGACAGGCTAAGGCAGTTCTTC | CASSSDRLRQFF
. | TRBJ1-1 | 16 | TRBV19 | . | TGTGCCAGTAGTATCCCAGGGGACCCCACTAACACTGAAGCTTTCTTT | CASSIPGDPTNTEAFF
. | TRBJ1-2 | 14 | TRBV6-1 | . | TGTGCCAGCAGTGTAGCGGGACCTAACTATGGCTACACCTTC | CASSVAGPNYGYTF
TRBD1 | TRBJ2-3 | 16 | TRBV28 | . | TGTGCCAGCAGTACGTGGAAGGGGGCCGACACAGATACGCAGTATTTT | CASSTWKGADTDTQYF
. | TRBJ1-3 | 13 | TRBV30 | . | TGTGCCTGGAGTACAGGGTTAGGAAACACCATATATTTT | CAWSTGLGNTIYF
TRBD2 | TRBJ2-3 | 16 | TRBV3-1/TRBV3-2 | . | TGTGCCAGCAGCCAAGGAGCGGGGGGAGACACAGATACGCAGTATTTT | CASSQGAGGDTDTQYF
TRBD1 | TRBJ1-1 | 13 | TRBV12-3/TRBV12-4 | . | TGTGCCACCGGGGACAGCATGAACACTGAAGCTTTCTTT | CATGDSMNTEAFF
. | TRBJ2-2 | 16 | TRBV1 | few | TGCACCAGCAGGGGGTCCGGGACTGGTAACACCGGGGAGCTGTTTTTT | CTSRGSGTGNTGELFF
TRBD1 | TRBJ1-1 | 15 | TRBV7-2 | . | TGTGCCAGCAGCTTAAATCCAGGGGGGAGCACTGAAGCTTTCTTT | CASSLNPGGSTEAFF
TRBD1 | TRBJ1-5 | 16 | TRBV13 | . | TGTGCCAGCAGCTTAGCAAAGGGACAGAACAATCAGCCCCAGCATTTT | CASSLAKGQNNQPQHF
. | TRBJ2-2 | 16 | TRBV6-2/TRBV6-3 | . | TGTGCCAGCAGTGGGATCTGGGGGGGGGCCCCCGGGGAGCTGTTTTTT | CASSGIWGGAPGELFF